Shown below are 24 T cell receptor beta chains from a single sample sequenced in a study of T cell responses to AZD1222 COVID-19 vaccine (TCRdb year 2021). Per the publication, the time point label means: baseline before first vaccination. Interpreted using the paper, the treatment or condition label stands for: meningococcal conjugate vaccine given as trial control. Receptor amplification or capture employed the immunoSEQ multiplex PCR assay. TCRdb obtained this table from immuneACCESS and retained in-frame rearrangements with V and J assigned. These tables miss some clones; where compared with another copy, unresolved V genes account for less than half of the shortfall, and the remainder is unexplained. The sample yields some 120,000 clones; 70% to 90% were counted once. The top ten clonotypes cover 3% to 4% of the sample. The sample in question was peripheral blood, obtained on day 0 of MenACWY control vaccination. The receptors shown here come from an adult in good health.

This chain uses TRBV6-2 or TRBV6-3 with TRBJ1-6; 10 positions match TRBD1. V was clipped by 4 bases and J by 7 bases; unmatched bases: 4. CDR3 length: 15 residues. The germline V gene has CDR1 MNHEY and CDR2 SVGEGT. The CDR3 nucleotides read TGTGCCAGCAGTTGGAGGGGACAGGGGAATTCACCCCTCCACTTT. Its protein product is CASSWRGQGNSPLHF.

V is TRBV2 and J is TRBJ1-1, with D tentatively TRBD1 (5 bases). CDR1 is SNHLY and CDR2 is FYNNEI in the germline V gene. The V end was cut by 3 bases, the J end by 3 bases, with 14 bases between. The CDR3 length is 15 residues. CDR3 amino acids: CASSDVGVGHTEAFF. For the CDR3, the DNA is TGTGCCAGCAGTGATGTGGGAGTGGGGCACACTGAAGCTTTCTTT.

J is TRBJ1-3 and V is TRBV28, with 9 positions matching TRBD1. CDR1 is MDHEN, CDR2 SYDVKM, per germline. The CDR3 has 15 residues. Trimming cost V 6 bases and J 2 bases; bases outside gene matches: 5. As DNA, the CDR3 is TGTGCCAGCAGCAACCGGGACAGGGCTGGAAACACCATATATTTT. Its protein is CASSNRDRAGNTIYF. Using reference TRBV28 and TRBJ1-3 for the parts outside the CDR3, the full variable domain is DVKVTQSSRYLVKRTGEKVFLECVQDMDHENMFWYRQDPGLGLRLIYFSYDVKMKEKGDIPEGYSVSREKKERFSLILESASTNQTSMYLCASSNRDRAGNTIYFGEGSWLTVV.

The rearrangement joins TRBV11-2 to TRBJ2-7, with unresolved D. The CDR3 contains 13 residues. V lost 3 bases and J lost 2, with 8 bases in between. The germline gives CDR1 SGHAT, CDR2 FQNNGV. CDR3 residues: CASSFVLTYEQYF. The CDR3 coding sequence is TGTGCCAGCAGCTTTGTTCTAACCTACGAGCAGTACTTC.

The chain has TRBV5-4 and TRBJ2-7, with 7 bases matching TRBD1. V was clipped by 4 bases and J by 2 bases; unmatched bases: 12. Germline values: CDR1 SGHNT, CDR2 YYREEE (reference sequence). The CDR3 covers 16 residues. CDR3 region: CASSIRQGIYTYEQYF. CDR3 sequence (DNA): TGTGCCAGCAGCATAAGACAGGGCATATATACCTACGAGCAGTACTTC.

The chain has TRBV5-4 and TRBJ1-1, with TRBD1 as a possible D gene (5 bases). Between the trimmed V and J ends, which lost 0 bases and 5 bases, there was a span of 14 bases. Germline-derived CDR1 and CDR2 are SGHNT and YYREEE (reference sequence). The CDR3 totals 15 residues. CDR3 bases: TGTGCCAGCAGCTTGGGGACGGGACGGGAAACTGAAGCTTTCTTT. Translating gives CASSLGTGRETEAFF.

The chain carries TRBV6-5 and TRBJ2-1, with TRBD2 matching 13 bases. Germline V gene lookup returns CDR1 MNHEY and CDR2 SVGAGI. Trimming cost V 4 bases and J 8 bases; bases outside gene matches: 5. CDR3 length equals 15 residues. CDR3 DNA sequence: TGTGCCAGCAGTTTACTAGCGGGGGGGAGGTATGAGCAGTTCTTC. Encoded protein: CASSLLAGGRYEQFF.

The chain uses TRBV20-1 and TRBJ1-2; D is unclear. The CDR3 is made up of 11 amino acids. CDR1 and CDR2 from the germline V gene are DFQATT and SNEGSKA (reference sequence). V was trimmed by 4 bases and J by 4 bases, leaving 7 bases between them. The CDR3 nucleotides are TGCAGTGCTAAGACTTTCTATGGCTACACCTTC. Its protein product is CSAKTFYGYTF.

The rearrangement joins TRBV13 to TRBJ2-3; perhaps TRBD2 as D (5 bases). Per the germline V gene, CDR1 is PRHDT and CDR2 is FYEKMQ (reference sequence). V gave up 3 bases and J gave up 6 bases, with 16 bases separating them. The CDR3 has 15 residues. The CDR3: CASSFPSGEGDTQYF. The CDR3 coding sequence is TGTGCCAGCAGCTTCCCCTCAGGCGAGGGTGATACGCAGTATTTT.

The V call is TRBV27, the J call TRBJ2-3; D possibly corresponds to TRBD1 (7 bases). With 5 bases removed from V and 2 bases from J, the gap between germline ends came to 14 bases. The length of the CDR3 is 15 residues. Germline values: CDR1 MNHEY, CDR2 SMNVEV (reference sequence). This chain's CDR3 is CASSIRGTYTDTQYF. Here the CDR3 DNA reads TGTGCCAGCAGTATCAGGGGGACTTACACAGATACGCAGTATTTT.

In its sample, this clone was seen once. The chain uses TRBV9 and TRBJ1-4, with D possibly being TRBD1 (5 bases). V was pared by 3 bases and J by 3 bases, with 15 bases between. This CDR3 region has 16 residues. Germline CDR1 and CDR2: SGDLS and YYNGEE. CDR3 amino acids: CASSAGHAIANEKLFF. The CDR3 bases are TGTGCCAGCAGCGCTGGACATGCGATAGCTAATGAAAAACTGTTTTTT.

V usage is TRBV5-5 and J usage is TRBJ2-1, with TRBD2 matching 13 bases. The CDR3 extends over 14 amino acids. V shed 4 bases, J shed 7 bases, and the junction held 2 bases outside the gene matches. Germline V gene sequence: CDR1 SGHKS, CDR2 YYEKEE (reference sequence). CDR3 protein: CASSPGLAGNEQFF. The CDR3 DNA sequence: TGTGCCAGCAGCCCGGGACTAGCGGGGAATGAGCAGTTCTTC.

CDR3 amino acids: CASSLWGKDQPQHF. The CDR3 bases are TGTGCCAGCAGCTTGTGGGGGAAGGATCAGCCCCAGCATTTT. This chain uses TRBV5-5 with TRBJ1-5, with TRBD1 as a possible D gene (5 bases). Germline loops: CDR1 SGHKS, CDR2 YYEKEE (reference sequence). The CDR3 is 14 residues long. Trimming cost V 1 base and J 5 bases, with 10 bases left between them.

V and J are TRBV19 and TRBJ2-7; the D is unclear. Trimming stripped 1 base from V and 2 bases from J, with 12 bases between. The CDR3 has 15 amino acids. CDR1 is LNHDA and CDR2 is SQIVND in the germline V gene (reference sequence). DNA for the CDR3: TGTGCCAGTAGTATAGTTCCAGGAACAACCTACGAGCAGTACTTC. This encodes CASSIVPGTTYEQYF.

The J gene is TRBJ1-1, the V gene TRBV11-3; D gene unclear. Trimming left V 5 bases short and J 1 base short, with 8 bases between. Germline CDR1 is SGHNT and CDR2 is YENEEA. The CDR3 runs to 13 residues. The CDR3 loop reads CASSRTENTEAFF. CDR3 bases: TGTGCCAGCAGCCGAACAGAGAACACTGAAGCTTTCTTT.

The rearrangement links TRBV12-3 or TRBV12-4 to TRBJ1-4, with unresolved D. This CDR3 has 13 residues. With 2 bases removed from V and 4 bases from J, the gap between germline ends came to 5 bases. The CDR3 bases are TGTGCCAGCAGTTTAACAGATAATGAAAAACTGTTTTTT. This encodes CASSLTDNEKLFF.

The V gene is TRBV15, the J gene TRBJ2-2; 14 positions match TRBD2. J was trimmed by 6 bases and V by 3 bases; bases with no gene match: 15. The CDR3 has 20 residues. From germline, CDR1 is LNHNV and CDR2 YYDKDF (reference sequence). CDR3 in DNA: TGTGCCACCAGCAGGACAATCCGGGACAGGGGACTAGCGGGGGCCGGGGAGCTGTTTTTT. It specifies CATSRTIRDRGLAGAGELFF.

The V gene is TRBV3-1 (or the pseudogene TRBV3-2), the J gene TRBJ1-4; 7 bases are a match to TRBD1. Trimming at V came to 4 bases and at J to 12 bases, leaving 2 bases not matched to a gene. Germline CDR1 and CDR2: LGHDT and YNNKEL (reference sequence). The CDR3 extends over 11 amino acids. CDR3 sequence (DNA): TGTGCCAGCAGCCGCGGGACAGAACTGTTTTTT. Translating it yields CASSRGTELFF.

The chain recombines TRBV6-2 or TRBV6-3 with TRBJ1-5, with D perhaps TRBD1 (5 bases). The CDR3 is 15 residues long. The germline V and J ends were trimmed by 2 bases and 3 bases, with 11 bases remaining between them. Germline CDR1 is MNHEY and CDR2 is SVGEGT. CDR3 nucleotide sequence: TGTGCCAGCAGTTACCGTGACAGTTACAATCAGCCCCAGCATTTT. It yields the protein CASSYRDSYNQPQHF.

V usage is TRBV10-1 and J usage is TRBJ2-7, with D tentatively TRBD1 (5 bases). In germline, CDR1 is WNHNN, CDR2 SYGVQD (reference sequence). Deletions cut 7 bases from V and 3 bases from J, with 10 bases between. This CDR3 spans 12 amino acids. DNA of the CDR3: TGCGCCAGCAAGGGGATCGTCTACGAGCAGTACTTC. It codes for CASKGIVYEQYF.

The chain employs TRBV6-6 and TRBJ2-7, with D possibly matching TRBD1 (6 bases). From germline, CDR1 is MNHNY and CDR2 SVGAGI (reference sequence). The V end was cut by 6 bases, the J end by 6 bases, with 21 bases between. The CDR3 contains 15 residues. The CDR3 sequence: CASSYGETGPLEQYF. The CDR3 region has the DNA TGTGCCAGCAGCTATGGGGAGACAGGTCCCCTCGAGCAGTACTTC.

V gene TRBV18 combines with J gene TRBJ1-5; D may be TRBD1 (5 bases). Trimming shortened V by 6 bases and J by 1 base, and 7 bases separated the two germline ends. Germline assignment: CDR1 KGHSH and CDR2 LQKENI. The CDR3 is 13 residues long. The chain's CDR3 is CASSRDSNQPQHF. The CDR3 coding sequence is TGTGCCAGCTCCCGGGACAGCAATCAGCCCCAGCATTTT.

This chain connects TRBV28 to TRBJ1-2, with a possible D match to TRBD1 (6 bases). This CDR3 is 15 amino acids long. Germline-derived CDR1 and CDR2 are MDHEN and SYDVKM. Trimming took 7 bases from V and 8 from J, leaving 23 bases between them. This CDR3 reads CASTAPGRRGNGYTF. The CDR3 bases are TGTGCCAGCACCGCCCCAGGGCGCAGGGGTAACGGCTACACCTTC.

The chain is built from TRBV28 and TRBJ1-2; TRBD1 aligns across 8 bases. Germline V gene data show CDR1 as MDHEN and CDR2 as SYDVKM. Trimming at V came to 3 bases and at J to 4 bases, leaving 7 bases not matched to a gene. The CDR3 sequence is 15 residues long. The CDR3 spells CASSFDGGQGYGYTF. CDR3 bases: TGTGCCAGCAGTTTTGATGGTGGACAGGGCTATGGCTACACCTTC.